These 23 T cell receptor beta chains came from one sample sequenced in a study of blood T cells in healthy people across ages. Sample-barcoded 5' priming and a J-beta primer mix drove a second PCR of roughly 7 to 11 cycles. TCRdb used MiXCR to reprocess the 5' RACE reads, holding one entry per CDR3 protein. The table has under 1,000,000 distinct CDR3 sequences, under 40% seen once; the top ten hold roughly 13%. Sequencing input: blood. These TCRs come from a man younger than 35 in good health.

The chain couples TRBV9 to TRBJ2-2, with D perhaps TRBD2 (6 bases). This CDR3 region has 14 residues. CDR1 and CDR2 from the germline V gene are SGDLS and YYNGEE. The V end lost 0 bases, the J end lost 6 bases, and 9 bases lay between the germline ends. This CDR3 is CASSVEGGSGELFF. The CDR3 nucleotides read TGTGCCAGCAGCGTAGAGGGAGGTTCCGGGGAGCTGTTTTTT.

This clonotype was counted between two and nine times. The V and J genes are TRBV6-6 and TRBJ2-2; D gene uncertain. Looked up from germline, CDR1 is MNHNY and CDR2 is SVGAGI (reference sequence). The CDR3 is 13 amino acids. Trimming took 0 bases from V and 7 from J, leaving 6 bases between them. The CDR3 region has the DNA TGTGCCAGCAGTTACTCGAGCGTCGGGGAGCTGTTTTTT. Translating it yields CASSYSSVGELFF.

The CDR3 DNA reads TGTGCCAGCAGCCCTCGACCCTACAATCAGCCCCAGCATTTT. Translated: CASSPRPYNQPQHF. The J gene is TRBJ1-5, the V gene TRBV9; no definite D call. The germline V and J ends were trimmed by 4 bases and 3 bases, with 11 bases remaining between them. The CDR3 totals 14 residues. The germline CDR1 and CDR2 sequences are SGDLS and YYNGEE.

This clonotype was counted only a few times. The gene calls are TRBV6-1 and TRBJ2-5, with D unresolved. The CDR3 has 15 amino acids. Germline V gives CDR1 MNHNS, CDR2 SASEGT. V dropped 4 bases and J dropped 2 bases, with 14 bases sitting between them. CDR3 sequence: CASSGRDKLQETQYF. The CDR3 DNA follows: TGTGCCAGCAGTGGAAGAGACAAGCTACAAGAGACCCAGTACTTC.

The chain has TRBV20-1 and TRBJ2-1; 11 positions match TRBD2. The germline V gene encodes CDR1 DFQATT and CDR2 SNEGSKA (reference sequence). Trimming removed 7 bases from V and 3 bases from J; junction bases left unmatched: 5. This CDR3 has 14 residues. CDR3 in amino acids: CSVSTSGGYNEQFF. The CDR3 DNA reads TGCAGTGTCTCAACTAGCGGGGGCTACAATGAGCAGTTCTTC.

Comment on this clonotype: This may be a read error, as it is one base from a much larger clone. This rearrangement joins TRBV20-1 to TRBJ2-7; 9 bases are shared with TRBD2. J lost 7 bases, V lost 2 bases, and 12 bases had no gene match. This CDR3 is 15 amino acids long. Germline V gives CDR1 DFQATT, CDR2 SNEGSKA (reference sequence). The CDR3 DNA reads as TGCAGTGCTAGAAACGGCGGGGGGGCCTACAATGAGCAGTACTTC. This gives the protein CSARNGGGAYNEQYF.

The chain's CDR3 is CASSPMGGENTGELFF. The CDR3 nucleotides read TGCGCCAGCAGCCCAATGGGGGGGGAGAACACCGGGGAGCTGTTTTTT. The chain is built from TRBV4-3 and TRBJ2-2; 7 nucleotides align to TRBD2. The germline CDR1 and CDR2 sequences are LGHNA and YSLEER. V dropped 4 bases and J dropped 1; count of bases not matched to a gene: 6. The CDR3 totals 16 residues.

In this sample, this clonotype turned up a few times. V and J are TRBV6-6 and TRBJ1-2, with TRBD1 matching 10 bases. This CDR3 spans 13 amino acids. J lost 8 bases, V lost 6 bases, and 6 bases had no gene match. Germline-derived CDR1 and CDR2 are MNHNY and SVGAGI (reference sequence). The CDR3 loop reads CASSTGTGEGYTF. CDR3 DNA sequence: TGTGCCAGCAGCACCGGGACAGGGGAAGGCTACACCTTC.

The chain is built from TRBV30 and TRBJ2-5; the match to TRBD1 covers 7 bases. The tail of the sequence fits TRBJ2-7 better, so the J call may be wrong. This CDR3 region has 13 residues. Germline V gives CDR1 GTSNPN, CDR2 SVGIG (reference sequence). CDR3 loop: CAWSWTGNYEQYF. CDR3 nucleotides: TGTGCCTGGAGCTGGACAGGTAACTACGAGCAGTACTTC.

The rearrangement uses TRBV7-9 and TRBJ2-3; no clear D gene. The V end was cut by 5 bases, the J end by 6 bases, with 21 bases between. This CDR3 has 16 residues. The germline CDR1 and CDR2 sequences are SEHNR and FQNEAQ (reference sequence). The CDR3 loop reads CASSAVVRARLDTQYF. The CDR3 region has the DNA TGTGCCAGCAGCGCCGTCGTAAGGGCCAGGTTGGATACGCAGTATTTT.

This clonotype was observed many times. This rearrangement joins TRBV7-2 to TRBJ1-2, with D hard to call. Trimming took off 1 base at V and 2 bases at J, with 11 bases between the two ends. CDR1 is SGHTA, CDR2 FQGNSA, per germline. The CDR3 is 15 residues long. The CDR3 bases are TGTGCCAGCAGCTTAGATGGCAGCCAAAACTATGGCTACACCTTC. It encodes CASSLDGSQNYGYTF.

Remarks on this clonotype: The junction shows a germline mismatch at one end, possibly a read error. The CDR3 loop is CAGSYRTETYEQYF. DNA of the CDR3: TGTGCCGGCAGTTACCGGACAGAGACCTACGAGCAGTACTTC. This chain links TRBV6-5 with TRBJ2-7; TRBD1 is a possible D gene (6 bases). CDR1 and CDR2 from the germline V gene are MNHEY and SVGAGI. The CDR3 runs to 14 residues.

The chain has TRBV6-2 or TRBV6-3 and TRBJ2-7; D remains ambiguous. CDR3 length equals 13 residues. CDR1 is MNHEY and CDR2 is SVGEGT in the germline V gene. V was pared by 8 bases and J by 0 bases, with 11 bases between. CDR3 loop: CASGDRSSYEQYF. The CDR3 DNA reads as TGTGCCAGCGGTGATCGAAGCTCCTACGAGCAGTACTTC.

This clonotype occurred many times. This sequence joins TRBV12-3 or TRBV12-4 and TRBJ1-2; D is unclear. V gave up 3 bases and J gave up 5 bases, with 13 bases separating them. The CDR3 covers 14 residues. The CDR3 is CASSFGSPVYGYTF. CDR3 nucleotides: TGTGCCAGCAGTTTTGGCAGTCCGGTATATGGCTACACCTTC.

This clonotype has more than one count but fewer than ten. V is TRBV2 and J is TRBJ2-2; a weak D match, TRBD1 (5 bases). This CDR3 spans 15 amino acids. CDR1 and CDR2 (germline): SNHLY, FYNNEI. Trimming shortened V by 5 bases and J by 2 bases, and 12 bases separated the two germline ends. CDR3 DNA sequence: TGTGCCAGCAGTTTGGACACTCTAAACACCGGGGAGCTGTTTTTT. Translating it yields CASSLDTLNTGELFF.

Concerning this clonotype itself: Compared with germline, one end of the junction differs, possibly owing to a read error. This rearrangement joins TRBV5-5 to TRBJ2-1; 9 nucleotides line up with TRBD2. Germline assignment: CDR1 SGHKS and CDR2 YYEKEE (reference sequence). This CDR3 is built from 13 residues. The CDR3 nucleotides read TGTGCCAACAGCTTGGAACAGCGGGGGGCCCGGTTCTTC. This encodes CANSLEQRGARFF.

There are many counts of this clonotype. Here the CDR3 reads CASSPQGLDEQYF. For the CDR3, the DNA is TGTGCCAGCAGCCCACAGGGTTTGGACGAGCAGTACTTC. V usage is TRBV27 and J usage is TRBJ2-7, with a tentative D call TRBD1 (6 bases). CDR3 length: 13 residues. V gave up 6 bases and J gave up 5 bases, with 14 bases separating them. Germline-derived CDR1 and CDR2 are MNHEY and SMNVEV (reference sequence).

Concerning this clonotype itself: A much bigger clone sits one base away, suggesting this may be a read error. The rearrangement uses TRBV6-4 and TRBJ2-5; D gene ambiguous. CDR3 length equals 13 residues. Trimming shortened V by 6 bases and J by 11 bases, and 19 bases separated the two germline ends. Per the germline V gene, CDR1 is MRHNA and CDR2 is SNTAGT. CDR3 region: CASSTDPYNEQYF. The CDR3 nucleotides are TGTGCCAGCAGCACAGACCCCTACAATGAGCAGTACTTC.

The table lists this clonotype with many counts. This chain links TRBV29-1 with TRBJ2-5; TRBD2 aligns across 12 bases. V shed 5 bases and J 5 bases; nucleotides not matched to a gene: 0. The CDR3 extends over 12 amino acids. Looked up from germline, CDR1 is SQVTM and CDR2 is ANQGSEA. The CDR3 bases are TGCAGCGTTACTAGCGGGGGGGAGACCCAGTACTTC. Protein sequence: CSVTSGGETQYF.

This clonotype was detected only a few times. V gene TRBV30 combines with J gene TRBJ2-3; D is ambiguous. Germline CDR1 is GTSNPN and CDR2 is SVGIG (reference sequence). V lost 5 bases and J lost 6, with 6 bases in between. The CDR3 runs 10 residues. CDR3 in DNA: TGTGCCTGGGGTGAGGATACGCAGTATTTT. Protein product: CAWGEDTQYF.

In this sample, this clonotype turned up a few times. This sequence joins TRBV4-3 and TRBJ2-4; D uncertain. Germline V gene sequence: CDR1 LGHNA, CDR2 YSLEER. Trimming left V 0 bases short and J 0 bases short, with 6 bases between. The CDR3 covers 15 residues. The CDR3, as DNA: TGCGCCAGCAGCCAAGAAGGCGGAGCCAAAAACATTCAGTACTTC. It translates to CASSQEGGAKNIQYF.

This clonotype was recorded once. The chain joins TRBV3-1 to TRBJ1-2; D perhaps matches TRBD1 (5 bases). This CDR3 region has 14 residues. CDR1 is LGHDT and CDR2 is YNNKEL in the germline V gene (reference sequence). V lost 1 base, J lost 6 bases, and 12 bases lay in between. The CDR3: CASSQAGFFDGYTF. CDR3 nucleotides: TGTGCCAGCAGCCAAGCAGGGTTTTTCGATGGCTACACCTTC. The whole variable domain, filled in from reference TRBV3-1 and TRBJ1-2, reads DTAVSQTPKYLVTQMGNDKSIKCEQNLGHDTMYWYKQDSKKFLKIMFSYNNKELIINETVPNRFSPKSPDKAHLNLHINSLELGDSAVYFCASSQAGFFDGYTFGSGTRLTVV.

DNA of the CDR3: TGTGCCAGCAGCTTTGCAGCGGGGGGCCTCTACGAGCAGTACTTC. Protein sequence: CASSFAAGGLYEQYF. This chain links TRBV7-2 with TRBJ2-7, with 9 bases fitting TRBD2. The V gene's germline CDR1 is SGHTA and CDR2 FQGNSA. V lost 3 bases to trimming and J lost 3 bases; unmatched junction nucleotides: 6. The CDR3 consists of 15 residues.